Reported below is one T cell receptor (beta chain). In its sample, this clone was seen a few times. Which antigen it targets is not known. No base quality values were provided; no much bigger clone lies one nucleotide off. The entry originates in a study of shared clonotypes between healthy human individuals (dated by TCRdb to 2020 to 2022). Describing the broader study: A few men and a couple of women, aged 18 to 49 years, made up the cohort. To increase sequencing depth and limit assay-specific biases, different laboratories used diverse techniques to prepare libraries and sequence TCR repertoires. Per donor, leukapheresis produced somewhere between about 0.85 and 8.9 billion PBMCs. For each donor, three plates each were used for CD4 naive and CD4 memory, two plates were used for CD8 naive, and one plate was used for CD8 memory. To estimate repertoire size and how much clonotype sharing occurs between individuals, the study deeply sequenced the blood TCR repertoires of about 5 healthy adults. General study outcomes and caveats: Sharing across four donors was observed for about 5% of naive CD4, around 3.5% of naive CD8, 2% to 2.5% of memory CD4, and approximately 0.41% of memory CD8 clonotypes. Pairwise subsampling led to the expectation that sequencing depth would affect the degree of clonotype sharing among donors. Sampling was limited to blood, and TCR repertoires in tissue likely differ from TCR repertoires in blood. Naive subsets generally had larger estimated clonotype richness than memory subsets. The genetic and exposure-history diversity represented was limited by the small number of donors. Even with the large sequencing depth, rarefaction of the sorted-subset datasets indicated that sequencing was incomplete. Higher generation probabilities were observed for clonotypes shared by all four sorted-subset donors than for non-shared clonotypes.

Using the deep immunoSEQ assay, multiplex PCR amplified TCR CDR3 regions from genomic DNA. Genomic DNA extracted from each cell subset was distributed evenly over all wells of several immunoSEQ 96-well plates, and each plate served as one replicate. For sorted subsets, about 0.2 ug genomic DNA, equal to 25,000 to 35,000 T cell genomes, was loaded into each replicate PCR. The purified libraries were quantified using a Qubit 3.0 fluorometer, sized with a Bioanalyzer 2100, and then quantified again using the KAPA Library Quantification kit. Each immunoSEQ 96-well plate was sequenced on its own single-read 150-cycle Illumina NextSeq 550 flow cell. From the authors' description of their analysis: Because only junctional sequences without quality scores were contained in the immunoSEQ output, filtering matching that applied to full-length reads could not be performed. To assign V/J genes and CDR3, sequences were annotated using PyIR, a Python wrapper for IgBLAST v1.9, with IMGT germline references. Reads were filtered out if the reads had weak V/J assignments (E-value above 1e-6), no CDR3, stop codons, out-of-frame junctions, or ambiguous translated residues. A V3J clonotype was defined by an identical inferred V gene, J gene, and CDR3 amino acid sequence. To compute the percentage overlap between repertoires, the number of shared unique clonotypes was divided by the size of the smaller repertoire. Three approaches were used to assess repertoire richness: RTK rarefaction, the Chao1 estimator, and Recon v2.1 estimates of unobserved clonotypes. Generation probabilities were computed with OLGA for all TCRbeta clonotypes obtained by the gDNA method from several donors. TCRdb took over this immuneACCESS table, retaining in-frame rearrangements with V and J assigned. Such tables are incomplete; in checked studies, under half of the missing clones stem from an unresolved V gene, and the remainder is unexplained. The V and J calls and the clone size are those of that table, but D and trimming were determined from the DNA. The sample profile shows roughly 770,000 clones; 90% to 98% of them were found once. The biggest ten clones account for over 0.2% of the sample.

CD8 naive samples consisted of CD45RO-negative cells that were positively selected for CCR7, yielding a CD45RA+CCR7+ population without TemRA cells. The donors were healthy, HIV-negative adults who had no recently reported acute infections or vaccinations. Every donor was a Caucasian adult living in Nashville, Tennessee, USA. Blood was collected by leukapheresis, and PBMCs were isolated by Ficoll-Histopaque density gradient centrifugation and then cryopreserved in liquid nitrogen vapor phase. Analytical flow cytometry was used to check the purity and quantity of every magnetically sorted T cell population. From each sorted fraction, genomic DNA was isolated and quantified by UV absorbance on a Nanodrop 2000c. The CDR3 covers 14 residues, taking in both the cysteine and the phenylalanine. Only the CDR3 portion is preserved as DNA: 42 bases, with reading frame beginning at the first base. CDR1 and CDR2, per the germline V gene (reference sequence), are SEHNR and FQNEAQ. Clipping removes 6 bases from V and 6 bases from J, with 5 as the unmatched junction base count.

The TCR comes from a man aged 25-45 years in good health. The chain employs TRBV7-9 and TRBJ2-1, with TRBD2 matching 10 junction bases. The sample consisted of naive CD8+ T cells sorted from blood. Reading the label with the study, this specimen's cell subset or site is: CD45RA+CCR7+. The DNA sequence is TGTGCCAGCAGTCCTAGCGGGAGTCTCAATGAGCAGTTCTTC. It specifies CASSPSGSLNEQFF.